A single sample gave rise to the 2 T cell receptor beta chains below, sequenced in a study of control samples from healthy donors and cancer patients. The table came from immunoSEQ multiplex PCR; TCRdb's copy has only in-frame clones and leaves some out. The sample has about 120,000 clones; around 92% are singletons. The specimen was blood. These receptors were obtained from a woman aged 45 to 65 in good health.

CDR3 region: CASSIDSDLSPGQVLGINTEAFF. CDR3 in DNA: TGTGCCAGTAGTATAGATTCTGATTTGAGTCCGGGACAGGTCTTGGGTATCAACACTGAAGCTTTCTTT. This chain links TRBV19 with TRBJ1-1; 8 bases agree with TRBD1. The CDR3 length is 23 residues. J lost 2 bases, V lost 0 bases, and 26 bases had no gene match. Germline V gene sequence: CDR1 LNHDA, CDR2 SQIVND (reference sequence).

This chain uses TRBV7-9 with TRBJ1-6; 8 bases line up with TRBD1. This CDR3 contains 19 residues. Germline V gene lookup returns CDR1 SEHNR and CDR2 FQNEAQ (reference sequence). J lost 0 bases, V lost 4 bases, and 11 bases had no gene match. The CDR3 loop is CASSSRPGQASSYNSPLHF. CDR3 nucleotide sequence: TGTGCCAGCAGCTCAAGGCCGGGACAGGCGAGCTCCTATAATTCACCCCTCCACTTT.